Shown below are 3 T cell receptor beta chains from a single sample sequenced in a study of T cells after posttransplantation cyclophosphamide. TCRdb's copy holds only in-frame clones and misses some; the assay was immunoSEQ multiplex PCR. The data contain 50,000 to 60,000 clones, approximately 94% of them singletons. The sequenced material came from PBMCs. These receptors were taken from a woman in her thirties in good health and a related stem cell transplant donor.

V and J are TRBV7-2 and TRBJ2-3; TRBD2 matches 10 bases. Germline trimming cut 5 bases from V and 2 bases from J; bases unmatched to any gene: 4. Germline loops: CDR1 SGHTA, CDR2 FQGNSA. This CDR3 is 15 amino acids long. CDR3: CASSQLAGFTDTQYF. CDR3 DNA: TGTGCCAGCAGCCAACTAGCGGGATTCACAGATACGCAGTATTTT. Full variable domain (rest looked up from reference TRBV7-2 and TRBJ2-3): GAGVSQSPSNKVTEKGKDVELRCDPISGHTALYWYRQSLGQGLEFLIYFQGNSAPDKSGLPSDRFSAERTGGSVSTLTIQRTQQEDSAVYLCASSQLAGFTDTQYFGPGTRLTVL.

The chain combines TRBV9 with TRBJ1-3; the D gene is possibly TRBD1 (5 bases). The CDR3 extends over 15 amino acids. Germline V lookup: CDR1 SGDLS, CDR2 YYNGEE. With 0 bases removed from V and 2 bases from J, the gap between germline ends came to 9 bases. In nucleotides, the CDR3 is TGTGCCAGCAGCGTAGCAGGGCCCGCTGGAAACACCATATATTTT. Residues: CASSVAGPAGNTIYF.

The rearrangement links TRBV7-2 to TRBJ2-5, with 14 positions matching TRBD2. This CDR3 is built from 16 residues. Germline V gives CDR1 SGHTA, CDR2 FQGNSA. The V and J ends lost 1 base and 2 bases, in that order; junction bases with no gene match: 0. This CDR3 reads CASSLGLAGGQETQYF. For the CDR3, the DNA is TGTGCCAGCAGCTTAGGACTAGCGGGGGGGCAAGAGACCCAGTACTTC.